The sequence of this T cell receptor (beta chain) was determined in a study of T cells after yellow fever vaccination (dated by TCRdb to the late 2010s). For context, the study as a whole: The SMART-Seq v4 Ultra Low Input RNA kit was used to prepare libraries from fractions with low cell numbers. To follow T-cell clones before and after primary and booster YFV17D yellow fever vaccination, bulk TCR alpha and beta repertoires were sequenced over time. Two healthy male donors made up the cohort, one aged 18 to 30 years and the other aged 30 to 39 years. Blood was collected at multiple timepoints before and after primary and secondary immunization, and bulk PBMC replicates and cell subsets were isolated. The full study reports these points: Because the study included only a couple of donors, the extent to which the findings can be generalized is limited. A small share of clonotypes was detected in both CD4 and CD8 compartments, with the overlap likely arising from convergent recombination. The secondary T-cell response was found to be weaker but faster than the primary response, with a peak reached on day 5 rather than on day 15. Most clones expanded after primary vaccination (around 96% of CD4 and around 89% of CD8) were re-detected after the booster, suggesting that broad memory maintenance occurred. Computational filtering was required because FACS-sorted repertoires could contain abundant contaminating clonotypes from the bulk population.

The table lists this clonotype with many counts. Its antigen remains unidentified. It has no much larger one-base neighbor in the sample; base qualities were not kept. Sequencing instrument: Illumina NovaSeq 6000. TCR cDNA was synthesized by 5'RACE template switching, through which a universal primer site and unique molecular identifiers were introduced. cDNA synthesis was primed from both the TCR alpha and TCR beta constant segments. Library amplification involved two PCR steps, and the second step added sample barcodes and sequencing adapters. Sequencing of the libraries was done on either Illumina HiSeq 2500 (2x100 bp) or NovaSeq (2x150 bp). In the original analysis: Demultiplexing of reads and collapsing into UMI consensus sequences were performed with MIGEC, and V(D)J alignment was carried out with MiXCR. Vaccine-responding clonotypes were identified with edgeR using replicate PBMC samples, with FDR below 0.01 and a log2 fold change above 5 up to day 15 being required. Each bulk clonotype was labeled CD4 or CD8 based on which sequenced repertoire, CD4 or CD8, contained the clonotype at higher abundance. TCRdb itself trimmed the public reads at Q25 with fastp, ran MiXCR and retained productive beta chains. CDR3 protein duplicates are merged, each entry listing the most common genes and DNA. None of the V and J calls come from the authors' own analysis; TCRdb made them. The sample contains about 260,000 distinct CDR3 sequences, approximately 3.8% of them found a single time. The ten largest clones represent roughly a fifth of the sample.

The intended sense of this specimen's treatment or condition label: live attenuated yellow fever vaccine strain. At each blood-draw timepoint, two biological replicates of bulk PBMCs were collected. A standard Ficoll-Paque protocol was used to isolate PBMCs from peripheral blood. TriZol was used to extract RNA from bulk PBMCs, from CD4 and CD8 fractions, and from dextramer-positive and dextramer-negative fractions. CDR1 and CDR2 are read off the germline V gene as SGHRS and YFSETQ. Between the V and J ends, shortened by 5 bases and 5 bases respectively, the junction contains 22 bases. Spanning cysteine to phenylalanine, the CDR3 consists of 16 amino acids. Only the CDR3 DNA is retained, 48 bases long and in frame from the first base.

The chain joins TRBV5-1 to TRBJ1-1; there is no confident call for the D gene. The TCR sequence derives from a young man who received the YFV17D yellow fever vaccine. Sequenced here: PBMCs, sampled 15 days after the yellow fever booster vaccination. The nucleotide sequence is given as TGCGCCAGCAGTGGCCCATTGGGGTCTTTGGGTACTGAAGCTTTCTTT. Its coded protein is CASSGPLGSLGTEAFF.